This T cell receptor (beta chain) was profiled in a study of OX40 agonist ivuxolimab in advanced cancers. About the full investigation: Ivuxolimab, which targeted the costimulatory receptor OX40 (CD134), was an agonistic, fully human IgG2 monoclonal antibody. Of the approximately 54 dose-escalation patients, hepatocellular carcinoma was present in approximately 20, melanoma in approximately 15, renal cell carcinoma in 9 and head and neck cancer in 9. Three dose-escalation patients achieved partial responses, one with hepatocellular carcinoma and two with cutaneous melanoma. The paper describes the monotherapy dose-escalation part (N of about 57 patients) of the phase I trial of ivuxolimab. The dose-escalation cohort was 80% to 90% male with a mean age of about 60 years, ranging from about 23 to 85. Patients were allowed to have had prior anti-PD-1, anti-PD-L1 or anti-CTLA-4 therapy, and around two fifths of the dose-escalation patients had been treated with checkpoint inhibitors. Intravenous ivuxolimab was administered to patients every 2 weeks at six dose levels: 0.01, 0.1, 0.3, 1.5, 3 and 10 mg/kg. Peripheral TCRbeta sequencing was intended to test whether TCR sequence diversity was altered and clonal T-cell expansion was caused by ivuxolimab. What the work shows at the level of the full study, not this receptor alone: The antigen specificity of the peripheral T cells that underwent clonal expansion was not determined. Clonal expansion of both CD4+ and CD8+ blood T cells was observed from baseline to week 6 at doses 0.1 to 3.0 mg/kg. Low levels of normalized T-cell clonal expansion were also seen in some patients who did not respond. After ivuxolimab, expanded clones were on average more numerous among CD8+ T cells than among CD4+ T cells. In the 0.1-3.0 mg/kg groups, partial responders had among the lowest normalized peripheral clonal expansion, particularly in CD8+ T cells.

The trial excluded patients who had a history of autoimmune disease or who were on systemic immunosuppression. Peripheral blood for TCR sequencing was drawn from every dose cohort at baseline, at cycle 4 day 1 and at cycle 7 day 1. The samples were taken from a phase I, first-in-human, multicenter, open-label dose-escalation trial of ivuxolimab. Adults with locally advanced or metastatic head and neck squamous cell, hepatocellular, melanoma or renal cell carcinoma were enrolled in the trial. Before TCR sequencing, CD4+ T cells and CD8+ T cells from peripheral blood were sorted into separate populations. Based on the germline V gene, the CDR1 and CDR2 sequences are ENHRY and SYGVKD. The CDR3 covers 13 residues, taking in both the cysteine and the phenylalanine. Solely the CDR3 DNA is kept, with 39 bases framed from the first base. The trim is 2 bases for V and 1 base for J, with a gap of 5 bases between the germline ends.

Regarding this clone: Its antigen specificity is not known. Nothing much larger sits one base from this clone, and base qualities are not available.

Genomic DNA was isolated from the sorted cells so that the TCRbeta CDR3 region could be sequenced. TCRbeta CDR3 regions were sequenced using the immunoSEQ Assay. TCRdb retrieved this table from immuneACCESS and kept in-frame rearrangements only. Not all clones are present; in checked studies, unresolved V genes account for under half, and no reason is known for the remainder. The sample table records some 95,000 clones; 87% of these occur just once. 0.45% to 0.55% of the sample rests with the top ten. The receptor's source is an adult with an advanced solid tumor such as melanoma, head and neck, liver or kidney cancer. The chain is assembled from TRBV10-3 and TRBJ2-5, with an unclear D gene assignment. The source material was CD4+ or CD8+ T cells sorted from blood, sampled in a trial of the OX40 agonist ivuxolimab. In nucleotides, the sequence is TGTGCCATCAGTGAGCACACCCAAGAGACCCAGTACTTC. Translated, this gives CAISEHTQETQYF.